These T cell receptor beta chains were read from a single sample in a study of T cells in Graves' hyperthyroidism and ophthalmopathy. Via MiXCR, TCRdb re-called the multiplex PCR reads, giving one row per CDR3 protein. Of 550,000 to 700,000 distinct CDR3 sequences listed, roughly 15% are singletons. The sequencing sample was made of blood. The receptor source for this set is a woman in her thirties or forties with Graves' ophthalmopathy. CDR3s include the opening cysteine and the closing phenylalanine or tryptophan. The D gene is left open where the match is weak. A clone size is listed for some rows: how often the clone was seen (once, few, many), or a class if it is expanded.

J gene,V gene,D gene,clone size,CDR3 length,CDR3 protein,CDR3 DNA
TRBJ1-1,TRBV4-1,TRBD1,few,18,CASSQPLAHWTGDPEAFF,TGCGCCAGCAGCCAACCGTTAGCCCATTGGACAGGGGACCCTGAAGCTTTCTTT
TRBJ2-2,TRBV15,.,many,16,CATSREGQGYTGELFF,TGTGCCACCAGCAGAGAAGGGCAGGGCTACACCGGGGAGCTGTTTTTT
TRBJ2-5,TRBV18,TRBD2,.,15,CASSPRLADQETQYF,TGTGCCAGCTCACCGAGACTAGCGGACCAAGAGACCCAGTACTTC
TRBJ2-2,TRBV19,TRBD2,.,14,CASLAGANTGELFF,TGTGCCAGTCTAGCGGGGGCGAACACCGGGGAGCTGTTTTTT
TRBJ2-7,TRBV7-2,.,few,13,CASSPQAGYEQYF,TGTGCCAGCAGCCCCCAGGCGGGCTACGAGCAGTACTTC
TRBJ2-5,TRBV30,TRBD2,many,14,CAWSVPGLAETQYF,TGTGCCTGGAGTGTACCCGGACTAGCTGAGACCCAGTACTTC
TRBJ2-1,TRBV7-2,.,many,13,CASSSFGENEQFF,TGTGCCAGCAGCTCGTTCGGAGAAAATGAGCAGTTCTTC
TRBJ1-1,TRBV5-1,.,many,15,CASSFNRAPYTEAFF,TGCGCCAGCAGCTTTAACAGGGCGCCTTACACTGAAGCTTTCTTT
TRBJ2-2,TRBV18,TRBD2,once,16,CASSPRLAGEIGELFF,TGTGCCAGCTCACCACGACTAGCGGGAGAAATCGGGGAGCTGTTTTTT
TRBJ1-2,TRBV7-9,.,many,14,CASSSSAPNYGYTF,TGTGCCAGCAGCTCGAGCGCTCCTAACTATGGCTACACCTTC
TRBJ2-7,TRBV7-2,TRBD2,many,13,CASSLWREGGQYF,TGTGCCAGCAGCTTATGGCGGGAGGGGGGGCAGTACTTC
TRBJ1-6,TRBV19,.,.,14,CASSIQGGNSPLHF,TGTGCCAGTAGTATCCAGGGTGGGAATTCACCCCTCCACTTT
TRBJ1-1,TRBV13,TRBD1,many,13,CASSATDRAEAFF,TGTGCCAGCAGCGCGACCGACAGGGCTGAAGCTTTCTTT
TRBJ1-2,TRBV5-1,.,many,14,CASSFTETNYGYTF,TGCGCCAGCAGCTTCACAGAAACTAACTATGGCTACACCTTC
TRBJ1-1,TRBV30,.,.,12,CAWRRYRTEAFF,TGTGCCTGGAGGCGGTATCGCACTGAAGCTTTCTTT
TRBJ1-6,TRBV13,TRBD1,once,15,CASSPQGQGRSPLHF,TGTGCCAGCAGCCCCCAGGGACAGGGTCGTTCACCCCTCCACTTT
TRBJ1-5,TRBV7-8,.,many,15,CASSLAGGGGQPQHF,TGTGCCAGCAGCTTAGCCGGGGGCGGGGGTCAGCCCCAGCATTTT
TRBJ2-5,TRBV27,.,many,14,CASRGDMSQETQYF,TGTGCCAGCAGGGGAGACATGTCCCAAGAGACCCAGTACTTC
TRBJ2-7,TRBV4-1,.,many,17,CASSQSIGGTVYERQYF,TGCGCCAGCAGCCAAAGTATTGGCGGGACAGTCTACGAGCGGCAGTACTTC
TRBJ2-2,TRBV6-1,.,many,13,CASSTHRAGELFF,TGTGCCAGCAGTACACACCGAGCTGGGGAGCTGTTTTTT
TRBJ2-7,TRBV20-1,TRBD2,many,13,CSARSGGSYEQYF,TGCAGTGCTAGGTCGGGAGGGTCGTACGAGCAGTACTTC
TRBJ1-1,TRBV9,.,many,14,CASSTDSMNTEAFF,TGTGCCAGCAGCACTGACAGCATGAACACTGAAGCTTTCTTT
TRBJ1-1,TRBV20-1,.,few,12,CSANPSQGSAFF,TGCAGTGCTAATCCCTCCCAGGGCTCGGCTTTCTTT
TRBJ1-2,TRBV19,TRBD1,.,16,CASSPRTGAREEGYTF,TGTGCCAGTAGTCCACGGACAGGGGCCAGGGAAGAAGGCTACACCTTC
TRBJ1-6,TRBV18,.,once,14,CASSTEVLGSPLHF,TGTGCCAGCTCGACCGAGGTGTTGGGATCACCCCTCCACTTT
TRBJ2-7,TRBV6-2/TRBV6-3,.,many,12,CASGGLTYEQYF,TGTGCCAGCGGGGGACTGACCTACGAGCAGTACTTC
TRBJ2-5,TRBV20-1,.,many,14,CSSKDLRKEETQYF,TGCAGCAGCAAGGACCTACGAAAGGAAGAGACCCAGTACTTC
TRBJ2-7,TRBV4-3,TRBD2,.,16,CASSQEVTSEPYEQYF,TGCGCCAGCAGCCAAGAGGTTACTAGCGAGCCCTACGAGCAGTACTTC
TRBJ1-5,TRBV24-1,TRBD1,many,16,CATSDHTGVGNQPQHF,TGTGCCACCAGTGACCACACAGGGGTAGGGAATCAGCCCCAGCATTTT
TRBJ2-7,TRBV12-3/TRBV12-4,TRBD1,many,17,CASSFARGQGVSYEQYF,TGTGCCAGCAGTTTCGCCCGGGGACAGGGAGTTTCCTACGAGCAGTACTTC
TRBJ2-4,TRBV7-6,.,many,16,CASSPDTNTAGNIQYF,TGTGCCAGCAGCCCGGACACCAACACTGCGGGGAACATTCAGTACTTC
TRBJ1-2,TRBV19,.,many,13,CASSSRRIYGYTF,TGTGCCAGTAGTAGTCGACGGATTTATGGCTACACCTTC
TRBJ2-5,TRBV28,.,many,14,CASSMERGQETQYF,TGTGCCAGCAGTATGGAGAGGGGTCAAGAGACCCAGTACTTC
TRBJ2-2,TRBV20-1,.,many,17,CSANGNRVGMNTGELFF,TGCAGTGCTAATGGGAATCGGGTCGGGATGAACACCGGGGAGCTGTTTTTT
TRBJ1-1,TRBV7-9,.,.,15,CASSPTGRVRVEAFF,TGTGCCAGCAGCCCCACGGGACGGGTTAGGGTTGAAGCTTTCTTT
TRBJ2-5,TRBV7-6,TRBD2,many,17,CASSLGRLAGGLETQYF,TGTGCCAGCAGCTTAGGGAGACTAGCGGGAGGACTCGAGACCCAGTACTTC
TRBJ2-2,TRBV29-1,TRBD1,few,13,CSVERQGTGELFF,TGCAGCGTTGAAAGACAGGGGACGGGGGAGCTGTTTTTT